These 13 T cell receptor beta chains came from one sample sequenced in a study of blood T cell repertoires in COVID-19. Libraries were prepared by immunoSEQ multiplex PCR; TCRdb keeps only in-frame clonotypes and omits some of them. The top ten hold approximately 7.9% of the sample, which has roughly 230,000 clones, approximately 84% seen once. Material: peripheral blood. The receptor set was obtained from a woman over 75 with acute or convalescent COVID-19.

DNA of the CDR3: TGTGCCAGCAGCTTAGGACAGGGCAATGGCTACACCTTC. The encoded protein is CASSLGQGNGYTF. This chain uses TRBV11-2 with TRBJ1-2; 7 nucleotides match TRBD1. The ends lost 1 base at V and 6 bases at J; junction bases unmatched: 2. The CDR3 contains 13 residues. The V gene's germline CDR1 is SGHAT and CDR2 FQNNGV. The full variable domain, rest sourced from reference TRBV11-2 and TRBJ1-2, is EAGVAQSPRYKIIEKRQSVAFWCNPISGHATLYWYQQILGQGPKLLIQFQNNGVVDDSQLPKDRFSAERLKGVDSTLKIQPAKLEDSAVYLCASSLGQGNGYTFGSGTRLTVV.

J is TRBJ2-7 and V is TRBV12-5, with D maybe TRBD1 (5 bases). CDR1 is LGHNT, CDR2 FRNRAP, per germline. Trimming removed 6 bases at V and 9 bases at J, with 12 bases between. The CDR3 covers 11 residues. The CDR3: CASGLRARQYF. CDR3 in DNA: TGTGCTAGTGGACTCAGGGCTAGGCAGTACTTC.

This chain connects TRBV15 to TRBJ2-5; 7 nucleotides match TRBD1. Germline loops: CDR1 LNHNV, CDR2 YYDKDF (reference sequence). The J segment lost 1 base and the V segment lost 0 bases, leaving 2 bases of the junction unmatched. The CDR3 totals 15 residues. The CDR3 region is CATSRDGTAQETQYF. CDR3 DNA: TGTGCCACCAGCAGAGACGGGACAGCCCAAGAGACCCAGTACTTC.

V usage is TRBV6-5 and J usage is TRBJ2-5; 8 bases match TRBD2. CDR1 and CDR2 from the germline V gene are MNHEY and SVGAGI. The CDR3 has 15 residues. V was clipped by 6 bases and J by 7 bases; unmatched bases: 13. The CDR3 loop reads CASSLGGGTLGTQYF. The CDR3 DNA sequence: TGTGCCAGCAGCCTCGGGGGGGGCACTCTCGGGACCCAGTACTTC.

The chain carries TRBV19 and TRBJ1-5; 9 nucleotides match TRBD1. The CDR3 runs 16 residues. V trimming: 1 base; J trimming: 4 bases; junction bases outside the gene matches: 5. Germline CDR1 reads LNHDA; CDR2 reads SQIVND (reference sequence). This chain's CDR3 is CASSIGPGQGNQPQHF. Here the CDR3 DNA reads TGTGCCAGTAGTATAGGGCCGGGACAGGGAAATCAGCCCCAGCATTTT.

A remark on this clone: A much larger clone is a single base away; this may be a read error. The genes are TRBV6-4 and TRBJ1-2; 11 bases align to TRBD1. This CDR3 has 14 residues. V dropped 6 bases and J dropped 2; count of bases not matched to a gene: 2. Germline V gives CDR1 MRHNA, CDR2 SNTAGT. In DNA, the CDR3 is TGTGCCAGCAGCCGGGACAGGGGGAACTATGGCTACACCTTC. Protein product: CASSRDRGNYGYTF.

This clone is a singleton in its sample. The chain is built from TRBV5-1 and TRBJ1-4, with 8 bases identical to TRBD1. The CDR3 sequence is 15 residues long. V dropped 4 bases and J dropped 5; count of bases not matched to a gene: 7. The germline V gene has CDR1 SGHRS and CDR2 YFSETQ. CDR3 sequence (DNA): TGCGCCAGCAGCGCGCAGGGGGCGCCGAATGAAAAACTGTTTTTT. It encodes CASSAQGAPNEKLFF.

The rearrangement uses TRBV27 and TRBJ2-7; 7 bases match TRBD2. This CDR3 has 13 amino acids. In germline, CDR1 is MNHEY, CDR2 SMNVEV (reference sequence). V lost 5 bases to trimming and J lost 1 base; unmatched junction nucleotides: 2. CDR3 protein: CASSPGGSYEQYF. The CDR3 region has the DNA TGTGCCAGCAGTCCCGGGGGGTCCTACGAGCAGTACTTC.

V and J are TRBV5-3 and TRBJ1-2, with no clear D. TRBV5-3 is filed as an ORF, its function uncertain. Trimming removed 4 bases at V and 4 bases at J, with 8 bases between. The CDR3 consists of 12 residues. The CDR3 DNA reads as TGTGCCAGAAGCGTCGGTTCCTATGGCTACACCTTC. Encoded protein: CARSVGSYGYTF.

The V gene is TRBV6-5, the J gene TRBJ2-7; 8 nucleotides match TRBD1. With V trimmed by 10 bases and J by 0 bases, 5 bases remained unmatched. The CDR3 covers 13 residues. Germline V gene sequence: CDR1 MNHEY, CDR2 SVGAGI. The CDR3, as DNA: TGTGCCATCAACAGGGGGGCCTCCTACGAGCAGTACTTC. Amino acids: CAINRGASYEQYF.

V gene TRBV4-2 combines with J gene TRBJ2-3; TRBD1 matches 10 bases. The germline gives CDR1 LGHNA, CDR2 YNFKEQ. V lost 5 bases and J lost 6; bases outside the gene matches: 11. The CDR3 has 16 amino acids. CDR3 in DNA: TGTGCCAGCAGCGGCCGGGACAGGGGAACAGGGGATACGCAGTATTTT. It yields the protein CASSGRDRGTGDTQYF.

This clone was found once. The rearrangement links TRBV27 to TRBJ2-1, with a possible D match to TRBD1 (6 bases). Trimming shortened V by 3 bases and J by 8 bases, and 26 bases separated the two germline ends. The CDR3 extends over 18 amino acids. The germline CDR1 and CDR2 sequences are MNHEY and SMNVEV (reference sequence). The CDR3 DNA sequence: TGTGCCAGCAGTTTGTTCTCGCCCGCCTGGCAGGGGAATTATGAGCAGTTCTTC. Its translation: CASSLFSPAWQGNYEQFF.

The V call is TRBV2, the J call TRBJ2-2; tentatively, D is TRBD1 (6 bases). Between the trimmed V and J ends, which lost 5 bases and 7 bases, there was a span of 14 bases. The length of the CDR3 is 14 residues. Germline-derived CDR1 and CDR2 are SNHLY and FYNNEI. The DNA for the CDR3 is TGTGCCAGCAGTTCTACAGGGCAGGGCGGGGAGCTGTTTTTT. Translation gives CASSSTGQGGELFF. The full variable domain, its missing parts supplied by reference TRBV2 and TRBJ2-2, is EPEVTQTPSHQVTQMGQEVILRCVPISNHLYFYWYRQILGQKVEFLVSFYNNEISEKSEIFDDQFSVERPDGSNFTLKIRSTKLEDSAMYFCASSSTGQGGELFFGEGSRLTVL.